This is a list of T cell receptor beta chains from one sample in a study of T cell responses to AZD1222 COVID-19 vaccine. Clones were sequenced by immunoSEQ multiplex PCR, and TCRdb holds only the in-frame ones, with some missing. The sample gives roughly 200,000 clones, approximately 90% of which show up once; more than 1.5% is in the top ten. Here the sequenced sample was peripheral blood, taken 28 days after the second AZD1222 dose. These TCRs come from an adult who received the AZD1222 COVID-19 vaccine. Both conserved end residues are part of each CDR3. The D gene is left open where the match is weak. For some rows the clone size is stated as once, few or many, or as a class when expanded; others skip it.

CASSRTAHYGYTF | TGTGCCAGCAGTCGGACAGCCCACTATGGCTACACCTTC | TRBV6-5 | . | TRBJ1-2 | .
CASSFDRGNTIYF | TGTGCCAGCAGCTTCGACCGAGGAAACACCATATATTTT | TRBV9 | . | TRBJ1-3 | .
CAWSVGTGNSPLHF | TGTGCCTGGAGTGTAGGGACGGGGAATTCACCCCTCCACTTT | TRBV30 | . | TRBJ1-6 | once
CASSLGGTGGEGNQPQHF | TGTGCCAGCAGCTTAGGGGGGACAGGGGGCGAGGGCAATCAGCCCCAGCATTTT | TRBV7-2 | TRBD1 | TRBJ1-5 | .
CASSPGASGVSYEQYF | TGTGCCAGTAGTCCGGGGGCTAGCGGTGTCTCCTACGAGCAGTACTTC | TRBV19 | . | TRBJ2-7 | .
CASRGSTSSYEQYF | TGCGCCAGCAGGGGGTCCACTAGCTCCTACGAGCAGTACTTC | TRBV10-2 | . | TRBJ2-7 | .
CATSSRDRGKSTDTQYF | TGTGCCACCAGCTCGAGAGACAGGGGGAAAAGCACAGATACGCAGTATTTT | TRBV15 | TRBD1 | TRBJ2-3 | .
CASSLGGVTDTQYF | TGTGCCAGCAGCTTAGGCGGGGTCACAGATACGCAGTATTTT | TRBV7-3 | . | TRBJ2-3 | .
CASSPWTGENSPLHF | TGCGCCAGCAGCCCCTGGACAGGGGAAAATTCACCCCTCCACTTT | TRBV5-1 | TRBD1 | TRBJ1-6 | .
CASSARLAGGPYEQYF | TGTGCCAGCAGCGCCCGACTAGCGGGAGGGCCCTACGAGCAGTACTTC | TRBV7-8 | TRBD2 | TRBJ2-7 | .
CASSFSGGEQFF | TGTGCCAGCAGCTTTTCAGGGGGTGAGCAGTTCTTC | TRBV11-3 | TRBD1 | TRBJ2-1 | .
CASSPAGWAEQFF | TGTGCCAGCAGCCCCGCGGGGTGGGCTGAGCAGTTCTTC | TRBV11-2 | . | TRBJ2-1 | .
CASSWSPSLGQGSEAFF | TGCGCCAGCAGCTGGAGTCCCTCTTTAGGACAGGGTTCTGAAGCTTTCTTT | TRBV4-1 | TRBD1 | TRBJ1-1 | .
CASSMPQGIDTEAFF | TGTGCCAGTAGTATGCCACAGGGCATAGACACTGAAGCTTTCTTT | TRBV19 | . | TRBJ1-1 | .
CASRSPGFSGNTIYF | TGTGCCAGCAGGTCCCCCGGATTCTCTGGAAACACCATATATTTT | TRBV7-2 | . | TRBJ1-3 | .
CASSPLKPSGANEQFF | TGTGCCAGCAGCCCGCTCAAACCTAGCGGCGCCAATGAGCAGTTCTTC | TRBV5-6 | TRBD2 | TRBJ2-1 | .
CASSLQRGGHEQYF | TGTGCCAGCAGCTTACAGCGGGGGGGACACGAGCAGTACTTC | TRBV7-2 | TRBD2 | TRBJ2-7 | .
CASSVDPGGAVEQFF | TGTGCCAGCAGCGTAGACCCCGGGGGGGCCGTTGAGCAGTTCTTC | TRBV9 | TRBD2 | TRBJ2-1 | .
CASSIPSGPFSGNTIYF | TGTGCCAGTAGCATCCCCTCGGGCCCCTTCTCTGGAAACACCATATATTTT | TRBV19 | . | TRBJ1-3 | once
CASSDGGGYTF | TGTGCCAGCAGCGATGGGGGTGGCTACACCTTC | TRBV9 | . | TRBJ1-2 | .
CASSEGTYQQFF | TGTGCCAGCAGTGAAGGGACTTATCAGCAGTTCTTC | TRBV2 | . | TRBJ2-1 | .
CASSQTPLFNEKLFF | TGCGCCAGCAGCCAGACACCCCTTTTTAATGAAAAACTGTTTTTT | TRBV4-1 | . | TRBJ1-4 | .
CATRPSGWDGELFF | TGTGCCACCAGACCGTCGGGATGGGACGGGGAGCTGTTTTTT | TRBV5-7 | . | TRBJ2-2 | .
CASSIFFGDQPQHF | TGTGCCAGTAGTATTTTCTTTGGTGATCAGCCCCAGCATTTT | TRBV19 | . | TRBJ1-5 | .
CSVGGATNEKLFF | TGCAGCGTTGGTGGAGCAACTAATGAAAAACTGTTTTTT | TRBV29-1 | . | TRBJ1-4 | few
CASSRDPGSSYNEQFF | TGTGCCAGCAGCCGGGACCCTGGAAGCTCCTACAATGAGCAGTTCTTC | TRBV11-2 | . | TRBJ2-1 | once
CASSVVKGGGYNEQFF | TGTGCCAGCAGCGTAGTTAAGGGCGGGGGTTACAATGAGCAGTTCTTC | TRBV9 | TRBD2 | TRBJ2-1 | .
CASSQDLGGFYGYTF | TGTGCCAGCAGCCAAGATCTCGGGGGGTTCTATGGCTACACCTTC | TRBV3-1/TRBV3-2 | . | TRBJ1-2 | .
CASSYKGGSSTDTQYF | TGTGCCAGCAGCTATAAAGGGGGTTCTAGCACAGATACGCAGTATTTT | TRBV21-1 | . | TRBJ2-3 | .
CASSDRTGTGNYGYTF | TGTGCCAGCAGTGACCGAACCGGGACAGGGAACTATGGCTACACCTTC | TRBV25-1 | TRBD1 | TRBJ1-2 | .
CASSSSGGPYEQYF | TGTGCCAGCTCATCTAGCGGGGGCCCCTACGAGCAGTACTTC | TRBV18 | TRBD2 | TRBJ2-7 | few
CASSLQGRVYEQYF | TGTGCCAGCAGCCTCCAAGGCAGAGTCTACGAGCAGTACTTC | TRBV3-1/TRBV3-2 | . | TRBJ2-7 | .
CASSESRQGDQPQHF | TGTGCCAGCAGTGAATCCCGACAGGGTGATCAGCCCCAGCATTTT | TRBV6-1 | TRBD1 | TRBJ1-5 | .
CASSQELGEGEKLFF | TGCGCCAGCAGCCAAGAGTTAGGGGAGGGCGAAAAACTGTTTTTT | TRBV4-3 | . | TRBJ1-4 | .
CASSYSTRTISGYTEAFF | TGTGCCAGCAGTTACTCGACTCGGACGATATCCGGGTACACTGAAGCTTTCTTT | TRBV6-2/TRBV6-3 | . | TRBJ1-1 | .
CASSLVGQGVYGYTF | TGTGCCAGCAGCCTTGTCGGACAGGGTGTCTATGGCTACACCTTC | TRBV7-2 | TRBD1 | TRBJ1-2 | .
CASTPGQGRTGELFF | TGTGCCAGCACGCCGGGACAGGGGAGGACCGGGGAGCTGTTTTTT | TRBV2 | TRBD1 | TRBJ2-2 | few
CASSHVKGVNTGELFF | TGTGCCAGCAGCCATGTTAAGGGGGTGAACACCGGGGAGCTGTTTTTT | TRBV4-2 | . | TRBJ2-2 | .
CSVDSYSYNSPLHF | TGCAGCGTGGACAGCTACTCCTATAATTCACCCCTCCACTTT | TRBV29-1 | . | TRBJ1-6 | .
CASSLGTGSGNQPQHF | TGTGCCAGCAGCTTAGGGACAGGGTCTGGCAATCAGCCCCAGCATTTT | TRBV11-2 | TRBD1 | TRBJ1-5 | .
CAWNVGDEKLFF | TGTGCCTGGAACGTGGGAGATGAAAAACTGTTTTTT | TRBV30 | . | TRBJ1-4 | .